Presented here are 15 T cell receptor beta chains from one specimen sequenced in a study of shared clonotypes between healthy human individuals (dated by TCRdb to 2020 to 2021). Library preparation was by the immunoSEQ multiplex PCR assay. This immuneACCESS table, as held by TCRdb, lists in-frame sequences with V and J called but not all clones. Of the missing ones, under half trace to an unresolved V gene in checked studies; the others have no known cause. The sample table shows around 2.5 million clones, and approximately 93% are seen once. The ten top clones hold approximately 0.37% of the sample. The sequencing input was naive CD4+ T cells from PBMCs. Sample cell subset or site, as interpreted from the label and publication: CD45RA+ positively selected. These receptors were obtained from a man aged 18 to 30 in good health. Some clones in this sample may be carry-over from other donors' samples.

The rearrangement uses TRBV6-5 and TRBJ2-1; D possibly corresponds to TRBD2 (6 bases). This CDR3 has 16 residues. Trimming stripped 2 bases from V and 4 bases from J, with 15 bases between. CDR1 and CDR2 from the germline V gene are MNHEY and SVGAGI. The CDR3, as DNA: TGTGCCAGCAGTTACCTTACAAGGGCGGGGTACAATGAGCAGTTCTTC. Protein product: CASSYLTRAGYNEQFF.

This clone was observed a single time. The chain recombines TRBV20-1 with TRBJ2-1; D unresolved. The CDR3 spans 11 residues. Trimming pared 5 bases from V and 10 bases from J, leaving 12 bases between. Germline V CDR1 and CDR2: DFQATT, SNEGSKA (reference sequence). The CDR3 is CSAPFLAEQFF. In DNA form, the CDR3 reads TGCAGTGCTCCCTTTCTCGCCGAGCAGTTCTTC.

The J gene is TRBJ1-3, the V gene TRBV4-1, with D unclear. Trimming took off 0 bases at V and 0 bases at J, with 9 bases between the two ends. CDR1 is MGHRA and CDR2 is YSYEKL in the germline V gene. The CDR3 is made up of 16 amino acids. DNA of the CDR3: TGCGCCAGCAGCCAAGACCCAATAAGCTCTGGAAACACCATATATTTT. This encodes CASSQDPISSGNTIYF.

The V and J genes are TRBV20-1 and TRBJ2-7, with 7 bases aligning to TRBD1. CDR1 and CDR2 (germline): DFQATT, SNEGSKA (reference sequence). The V and J ends lost 4 bases and 11 bases, in that order; junction bases with no gene match: 5. The CDR3 is 10 residues long. CDR3 loop: CSATRQGEYF. Here the CDR3 DNA reads TGCAGTGCTACTCGACAGGGAGAGTACTTC.

This clone is a singleton in its sample. The gene calls are TRBV7-9 and TRBJ2-7; 10 positions agree with TRBD2. J gave up 0 bases and V 6 bases, and 5 bases lay outside the gene matches. The CDR3 sequence is 15 residues long. Germline CDR1 reads SEHNR; CDR2 reads FQNEAQ (reference sequence). CDR3: CASSPGLAASYEQYF. Written as DNA, the CDR3 is TGTGCCAGCAGTCCCGGACTAGCGGCCTCCTACGAGCAGTACTTC. The complete variable domain, with remaining parts taken from reference TRBV7-9 and TRBJ2-7, reads DTGVSQNPRHKITKRGQNVTFRCDPISEHNRLYWYRQTLGQGPEFLTYFQNEAQLEKSRLLSDRFSAERPKGSFSTLEIQRTEQGDSAMYLCASSPGLAASYEQYFGPGTRLTVT.

The V call is TRBV19, the J call TRBJ2-5, with 11 bases identical to TRBD2. The CDR3 covers 16 residues. The trim removed 8 bases at V and 1 base at J, leaving 9 bases unmatched. In germline, CDR1 is LNHDA, CDR2 SQIVND (reference sequence). The CDR3 sequence is CASEGSSGRPQETQYF. The DNA of the CDR3 is TGTGCCAGTGAGGGGTCTAGCGGGAGGCCCCAAGAGACCCAGTACTTC.

V gene TRBV9 combines with J gene TRBJ1-1; the D is unclear. The CDR3 contains 15 residues. The V and J ends lost 4 bases and 3 bases respectively, with 16 bases between them. Germline V CDR1 and CDR2: SGDLS, YYNGEE. CDR3 residues: CASSPRPAADTEAFF. The CDR3 nucleotides are TGTGCCAGCAGCCCGAGACCGGCGGCGGACACTGAAGCTTTCTTT.

This chain joins TRBV28 and TRBJ1-2, with 7 bases that match TRBD1. CDR3 length: 14 residues. Losses at the gene ends were 9 bases for V and 4 bases for J; bases not matched to a gene: 11. Germline loops: CDR1 MDHEN, CDR2 SYDVKM. The CDR3 spells CASSGGDTPYGYTF. The CDR3 nucleotides are TGTGCCAGTTCAGGGGGGGACACCCCCTATGGCTACACCTTC.

The chain couples TRBV27 to TRBJ1-5; perhaps TRBD1 as D (5 bases). The CDR3 loop spans 14 amino acids. V was pared by 5 bases and J by 7 bases, with 15 bases between. The germline gives CDR1 MNHEY, CDR2 SMNVEV (reference sequence). The CDR3 loop reads CASSPTLTVQPQHF. The CDR3 nucleotides read TGTGCCAGCAGTCCTACTTTGACAGTACAGCCCCAGCATTTT.

This clone was found a few times. The chain has TRBV20-1 and TRBJ1-1; a possible D gene is TRBD1 (5 bases). The V end was cut by 6 bases, the J end by 5 bases, with 10 bases between. The CDR3 loop spans 11 amino acids. Germline CDR1 DFQATT, CDR2 SNEGSKA (reference sequence). The CDR3 nucleotides are TGCAGTGCCCGGAGACAGACTGAAGCTTTCTTT. It yields the protein CSARRQTEAFF.

The rearrangement links TRBV28 to TRBJ1-5; weak D call: TRBD1 (6 bases). CDR3 length equals 14 residues. The germline CDR1 and CDR2 sequences are MDHEN and SYDVKM. The germline V and J ends were trimmed by 5 bases and 11 bases, with 19 bases remaining between them. The DNA for the CDR3 is TGTGCCAGCAGTCCCGGGGGCAGCCGGAAGGCCCAGCATTTT. Protein product: CASSPGGSRKAQHF.

The rearrangement links TRBV5-1 to TRBJ2-1; 7 bases line up with TRBD1. CDR1 SGHRS and CDR2 YFSETQ come from the germline V gene. This CDR3 contains 14 residues. Trimming took 4 bases from V and 11 from J; bases not matched to a gene: 12. CDR3 in amino acids: CASSAPTQGWKQFF. CDR3 nucleotide sequence: TGCGCCAGCAGCGCACCAACACAGGGGTGGAAGCAGTTCTTC.

This chain connects TRBV4-2 to TRBJ1-4; no reliable D call. Per the germline V gene, CDR1 is LGHNA and CDR2 is YNFKEQ. This CDR3 comprises 15 residues. V dropped 1 base and J dropped 8 bases, with 14 bases sitting between them. The CDR3, as DNA: TGTGCCAGCAGCCAAGCCGGGGATTGGGGAGAAAAACTGTTTTTT. This translates into CASSQAGDWGEKLFF.

This clone was seen only once. CDR3 residues: CASSQARLAGGETQYF. The DNA of the CDR3 is TGCGCCAGCAGCCAAGCGCGACTAGCGGGAGGGGAGACCCAGTACTTC. The rearrangement links TRBV4-1 to TRBJ2-5; 14 nucleotides line up with TRBD2. This CDR3 has 16 residues. CDR1 is MGHRA, CDR2 YSYEKL, per germline. V lost 1 base, J lost 5 bases, and 3 bases stayed unmatched.

This sequence joins TRBV27 and TRBJ2-2, with 7 bases lining up with TRBD1. Germline loops: CDR1 MNHEY, CDR2 SMNVEV (reference sequence). This CDR3 is 16 amino acids long. The V segment lost 5 bases and the J segment 6 bases; nucleotides outside the gene matches: 12. Here the CDR3 DNA reads TGTGCCAGCAGTGAGTACAGGGGCGCTCCACCCGGGGAGCTGTTTTTT. It specifies CASSEYRGAPPGELFF.